The rows below give T cell receptor beta chains drawn from one sample of a study of T cell changes during pregnancy in multiple sclerosis. Some clones are missing from TCRdb's copy, which holds only in-frame ones; the method was immunoSEQ multiplex PCR. The repertoire includes approximately 25,000 clones, about 88% of them detected once, and less than 10% sits in the top ten. Here the sequenced sample was CD8+ T cells from peripheral blood mononuclear cells, taken in the second trimester of pregnancy. The source of these receptors is a female donor with multiple sclerosis, enrolled in a pregnancy study. CDR3s include the opening cysteine and the closing phenylalanine or tryptophan. The D gene is left open where the match is weak. Not all rows give a size; the values are once, few, many and, for expanded clones, a class.

TRBV7-9	TRBJ1-4	.	.	CASSSNRVPNEKLFF	TGTGCCAGCAGCTCAAACAGGGTACCTAATGAAAAACTGTTTTTT
TRBV6-5	TRBJ1-5	TRBD1	.	CASRATGDRGQPQHF	TGTGCCAGCAGGGCTACAGGGGATAGGGGTCAGCCCCAGCATTTT
TRBV28	TRBJ2-5	TRBD2	.	CASSSSGAYQETQYF	TGTGCCAGCAGTTCGAGCGGGGCCTACCAAGAGACCCAGTACTTC
TRBV7-9	TRBJ1-6	TRBD1	.	CASSPRTGALYNSPLHF	TGTGCCAGCAGCCCCCGGACAGGGGCTCTATATAATTCACCCCTCCACTTT
TRBV30	TRBJ2-2	.	.	CAWSVFGSKTSITGELFF	TGTGCCTGGAGTGTATTTGGGTCCAAGACTAGTATCACCGGGGAGCTGTTTTTT
TRBV15	TRBJ2-3	.	.	CATSPENENTQYF	TGTGCCACCAGCCCGGAGAACGAAAATACGCAGTATTTT
TRBV7-6	TRBJ1-3	.	many	CASSSRKGSSGNTIYF	TGTGCCAGCAGCTCCCGTAAGGGGTCTTCTGGAAACACCATATATTTT
TRBV27	TRBJ1-6	.	.	CASSLQGSNSPLHF	TGTGCCAGCAGTTTACAGGGTTCTAATTCACCCCTCCACTTT
TRBV7-9	TRBJ1-1	.	.	CASSFMNTEAFF	TGTGCCAGCAGCTTTATGAACACTGAAGCTTTCTTT
TRBV19	TRBJ2-3	.	once	CASSYGGSTDTQYF	TGTGCCAGTAGTTACGGAGGCTCCACAGATACGCAGTATTTT
TRBV4-1	TRBJ2-4	TRBD1	.	CASSQGFRDRVRNIQYF	TGCGCCAGCAGCCAAGGGTTCCGGGACAGGGTTAGAAACATTCAGTACTTC
TRBV27	TRBJ2-3	.	.	CASSLWAGRTDTQYF	TGTGCCAGCAGTTTATGGGCAGGGAGGACAGATACGCAGTATTTT
TRBV7-9	TRBJ2-1	TRBD2	.	CASTPSGGNYNEQFF	TGTGCCAGCACCCCAAGCGGGGGGAACTACAATGAGCAGTTCTTC
TRBV4-1	TRBJ1-2	.	.	CASSQGGTAYGYTF	TGCGCCAGCAGCCAGGGCGGGACGGCCTATGGCTACACCTTC
TRBV27	TRBJ2-2	TRBD2	.	CASRRLAGVTGELFF	TGTGCCAGCAGGCGACTAGCGGGGGTTACCGGGGAGCTGTTTTTT
TRBV30	TRBJ1-2	.	few	CAWSVTGNGYTF	TGTGCCTGGAGTGTCACAGGGAATGGCTACACCTTC
TRBV11-2	TRBJ1-6	.	.	CASKGYNSPLHF	TGTGCCAGCAAGGGGTATAATTCACCCCTCCACTTT
TRBV4-3	TRBJ2-3	.	once	CASSQDTGDPTDTQYF	TGCGCCAGCAGCCAAGATACGGGGGACCCCACAGATACGCAGTATTTT
TRBV7-8	TRBJ2-5	TRBD2	.	CASSLAIPGSGGNQETQYF	TGTGCCAGCAGCTTAGCGATTCCTGGAAGCGGGGGGAACCAAGAGACCCAGTACTTC
TRBV5-8	TRBJ2-1	TRBD1	.	CASSFGTGMYNEQFF	TGTGCCAGCAGCTTTGGGACAGGGATGTACAATGAGCAGTTCTTC
TRBV5-1	TRBJ2-1	TRBD2	.	CASSLAGGGPYNEQFF	TGCGCCAGCAGCTTGGCCGGGGGAGGGCCTTACAATGAGCAGTTCTTC
TRBV9	TRBJ2-2	.	.	CASSVGGSPGELFF	TGTGCCAGCAGCGTAGGTGGGAGTCCCGGGGAGCTGTTTTTT
TRBV7-6	TRBJ2-5	.	.	CASTSGWQTQYF	TGTGCCAGCACCTCCGGGTGGCAGACCCAGTACTTC
TRBV11-3	TRBJ2-1	TRBD1	.	CASSSRQGARNEQFF	TGTGCCAGCAGCTCCCGACAGGGGGCAAGGAATGAGCAGTTCTTC
TRBV7-7	TRBJ2-1	TRBD2	.	CASSSPALAGEHNEQFF	TGTGCTAGCAGCTCCCCCGCTCTAGCGGGGGAGCACAATGAGCAGTTCTTC
TRBV9	TRBJ2-7	TRBD2	.	CASSWTSGGNEQYF	TGTGCCAGCAGCTGGACTAGCGGTGGCAACGAGCAGTACTTC
TRBV11-2	TRBJ1-3	.	.	CASSLAGVSGNTIYF	TGTGCCAGCAGCTTAGCCGGGGTCTCTGGAAACACCATATATTTT
TRBV30	TRBJ1-1	TRBD1	.	CAWTPGGPTEAFF	TGTGCCTGGACCCCAGGGGGACCCACTGAAGCTTTCTTT
TRBV30	TRBJ2-7	.	.	CAWSRGIYEQYF	TGTGCCTGGAGTAGGGGGATCTACGAGCAGTACTTC
TRBV29-1	TRBJ1-2	TRBD1	.	CSVTDRDRGVYGYTF	TGCAGCGTTACAGACCGGGACAGGGGAGTTTATGGCTACACCTTC
TRBV15	TRBJ1-1	.	once	CATSRGRSPEAFF	TGTGCCACCAGCAGGGGCAGAAGCCCTGAAGCTTTCTTT
TRBV4-1	TRBJ1-2	.	.	CASSQDSGYGYTF	TGCGCCAGCAGCCAAGATTCGGGATATGGCTACACCTTC
TRBV5-6	TRBJ1-2	.	once	CASSLELAGGRYGYTF	TGTGCCAGCAGCTTGGAATTGGCAGGCGGGCGATATGGCTACACCTTC
TRBV11-2	TRBJ1-5	.	.	CASSLADSTNQPQHF	TGTGCCAGCAGCTTAGCTGACAGTACAAATCAGCCCCAGCATTTT
TRBV30	TRBJ1-1	.	.	CAWSWRIEAFF	TGTGCCTGGAGTTGGAGGATAGAAGCTTTCTTT
TRBV27	TRBJ1-4	.	.	CASSLEAGLEKLFF	TGTGCCAGCAGTTTAGAGGCCGGGTTGGAAAAACTGTTTTTT
TRBV27	TRBJ1-5	TRBD1	.	CASSHQGAGQPQHF	TGTGCCAGCAGCCATCAGGGGGCGGGTCAGCCCCAGCATTTT
TRBV30	TRBJ1-2	TRBD1	.	CAWENPGQGSGYTF	TGTGCCTGGGAGAACCCGGGACAGGGGTCTGGCTACACCTTC
TRBV7-9	TRBJ2-3	TRBD2	once	CASSLGLAGMQYF	TGTGCCAGCAGCTTAGGGCTAGCGGGGATGCAGTATTTT
TRBV7-9	TRBJ2-2	.	.	CASSPPGFGGELFF	TGTGCCAGCAGCCCCCCAGGGTTTGGCGGGGAGCTGTTTTTT
TRBV6-5	TRBJ2-7	.	once	CASSSGDLEQYF	TGTGCCAGCAGTTCAGGGGACCTCGAGCAGTACTTC
TRBV4-2	TRBJ2-1	TRBD1	.	CASSPQPRDRGHNEQFF	TGTGCCAGCAGCCCTCAGCCGCGGGACAGGGGCCACAATGAGCAGTTCTTC
TRBV6-6	TRBJ2-2	.	.	CASSYIQGPSAGELFF	TGTGCCAGCAGTTACATCCAGGGGCCCAGCGCCGGGGAGCTGTTTTTT
TRBV7-9	TRBJ1-1	.	.	CASSSLTEDTEAFF	TGTGCCAGCAGCTCACTGACAGAGGACACTGAAGCTTTCTTT
TRBV7-3	TRBJ2-6	TRBD1	.	CASSLLVGTEISGANVLTF	TGTGCCAGCAGCTTATTAGTCGGGACAGAGATATCTGGGGCCAACGTCCTGACTTTC
TRBV5-4	TRBJ1-2	.	once	CASRQDSIPTHGYTF	TGTGCCAGCAGGCAGGACAGCATCCCTACCCATGGCTACACCTTC
TRBV5-6	TRBJ1-2	.	once	CASSYQGSGYTF	TGTGCCAGCAGTTATCAGGGATCTGGCTACACCTTC
TRBV6-1	TRBJ1-1	.	.	CASRSGNTEAFF	TGTGCCAGCAGATCAGGGAACACTGAAGCTTTCTTT
TRBV30	TRBJ1-3	.	.	CAWTRISGPGNTIYF	TGTGCCTGGACAAGGATCTCGGGTCCTGGAAACACCATATATTTT
TRBV15	TRBJ1-6	TRBD1	.	CATSRTGDNSPLHF	TGTGCCACCAGCAGGACAGGGGACAATTCACCCCTCCACTTT
TRBV5-6	TRBJ2-7	TRBD1	.	CASSLAGDRAMYEQYF	TGTGCCAGCAGCTTGGCCGGGGACAGGGCTATGTACGAGCAGTACTTC
TRBV7-9	TRBJ1-4	.	.	CASSFQAGKEKLFF	TGTGCCAGCAGCTTTCAGGCAGGGAAAGAAAAACTGTTTTTT
TRBV19	TRBJ1-4	.	.	CASSYLGANEKLFF	TGTGCCAGCAGCTATTTGGGAGCTAATGAAAAACTGTTTTTT
TRBV5-5	TRBJ1-4	.	.	CASSLGRDPTGEKLFF	TGTGCCAGCAGCTTGGGGCGGGACCCCACTGGCGAAAAACTGTTTTTT